Listed below are T cell receptor beta chains from one sample, sequenced in a study of T cell repertoires in cytomegalovirus infection. TCRdb re-called the reads through MiXCR, storing one row per CDR3 protein. The sample shows about 740,000 distinct CDR3 sequences, 35% to 45% of them seen only once. Sequenced input: PBMCs. All receptors derive from a human donor in good health (CMV status not recorded). Some clones in this sample may be carry-over from other donors' samples. CDR3s include the opening cysteine and the closing phenylalanine or tryptophan. Fields, in order: V gene, D gene, clone size, J gene, CDR3 DNA, CDR3 protein. A D gene is named only where the DNA matches it firmly. Clone size is shown for a subset of rows, as once, few, many or a class of expanded clone.

TRBV7-9	TRBD1	NA	TRBJ2-7	TGTGCCAGCAGCTTAATCGCTCTCCGGGACAGGGACAACGAGCAGTACTTC	CASSLIALRDRDNEQYF
TRBV7-3	NA	many	TRBJ2-3	TGTGCCAGCAGTAAGATTAGCACAGATACGCAGTATTTT	CASSKISTDTQYF
TRBV7-2	NA	NA	TRBJ2-7	TGTGCCAGCAGCCACAACCATTACGAGCAGTACTTC	CASSHNHYEQYF
TRBV11-2	NA	NA	TRBJ2-1	TGTGCCAGCAGCCTCCCAGGAGGAAGCGAGCAGTTCTTC	CASSLPGGSEQFF
TRBV12-3/TRBV12-4	TRBD2	NA	TRBJ2-3	TGTGCCAGCAGCCCGAGATGGGGGGGAATAACAGATACGCAGTATTTT	CASSPRWGGITDTQYF
TRBV27	TRBD1	NA	TRBJ1-1	TGTGCCAGCAGTCAGACAGGGGGGAGGAACACTGAAGCTTTCTTT	CASSQTGGRNTEAFF
TRBV18	TRBD1	NA	TRBJ1-3	TGTGCCAGCTCACCACGACGGGACAGGGCGACCTCTGGAAACACCATATATTTT	CASSPRRDRATSGNTIYF
TRBV15	NA	NA	TRBJ2-5	TGTGCCACCAGCAGGGAACCCCGGGGCCAAGAGACCCAGTACTTC	CATSREPRGQETQYF
TRBV5-3	NA	NA	TRBJ2-3	TGTGCCAGCAGCGATGACGGTAGCACAGATACGCAGTATTTT	CASSDDGSTDTQYF
TRBV20-1	NA	NA	TRBJ2-7	TGCAGTGCTAGGGGTGAACGACAGGCCCCCTACGAGCAGTACTTC	CSARGERQAPYEQYF
TRBV29-1	TRBD2	NA	TRBJ2-6	TGCAGCGTCATCGGGCGGGAGAATGGTGGGGCCAACGTCCTGACTTTC	CSVIGRENGGANVLTF
TRBV23-1	TRBD1	NA	TRBJ2-1	TGCGCCAGCACTCACCCGGGACAGGCCAACAATGAGCAGTTCTTC	CASTHPGQANNEQFF
TRBV12-3/TRBV12-4	NA	few	TRBJ1-5	TGTGCCAGCAGTTTAGGGGTGATCGGCAATCAGCCCCAGCATTTT	CASSLGVIGNQPQHF
TRBV7-9	NA	NA	TRBJ2-5	TGTGCCAGCCGCTTTGGGCAGCGAAAGAAAGAGACCCAGTACTTC	CASRFGQRKKETQYF
TRBV19	TRBD1	NA	TRBJ1-1	TGTGCCAGTAGCACCCCGGGACAGTTAAACACTGAAGCTTTCTTT	CASSTPGQLNTEAFF
TRBV2	TRBD1	few	TRBJ1-1	TGTGCCAGCAGCCCCGGGACAGATAACACTGAAGCTTTCTTT	CASSPGTDNTEAFF
TRBV12-3/TRBV12-4	TRBD1	many	TRBJ2-6	TGTGCCAGCAGTCCGGACAGGGGGCGATCCTACGCTGGGGCCAACGTCCTGACTTTC	CASSPDRGRSYAGANVLTF
TRBV20-1	NA	NA	TRBJ2-7	TGCAGTGCTAGACCCCACCAAACCTACGAGCAGTACTTC	CSARPHQTYEQYF
TRBV2	NA	once	TRBJ1-1	TGTGCCAGCAGTGAAAGGGCCGGGCACGTGAACACTGAAGCTTTCTTT	CASSERAGHVNTEAFF
TRBV20-1	NA	few	TRBJ1-3	TGCAGTGCTCCTCCTCTAGAGAATGGAAACACCATATATTTT	CSAPPLENGNTIYF
TRBV19	NA	NA	TRBJ1-5	TGTGCCAGTAGTATAGACAGGGCGGATCAGCCCCAGCATTTT	CASSIDRADQPQHF
TRBV28	NA	NA	TRBJ1-2	TGTGCCAGCAGACGGACCGCGGCTAACTATGGCTACACCTTC	CASRRTAANYGYTF
TRBV24-1	TRBD2	NA	TRBJ2-3	TGTGCCACCAGCGTAGCGGGGTTGGGTACAGATACGCAGTATTTT	CATSVAGLGTDTQYF
TRBV7-2	NA	many	TRBJ1-5	TGTGCCAGCAGCTTAGATCGGGGAGCGAACAATCAGCCCCAGCATTTT	CASSLDRGANNQPQHF
TRBV20-1	TRBD1	NA	TRBJ1-2	TGCAGTGCTAGGAATTACAGGGGCACTTCCTATGGCTACACCTTC	CSARNYRGTSYGYTF
TRBV3-1	TRBD1	NA	TRBJ1-2	TGTGCCAGCAGCCAGGCAGGGGGCAGTGGCTACACCTTC	CASSQAGGSGYTF
TRBV20-1	NA	few	TRBJ2-1	TGCAGTGCTAGGACTATAGCGGCCTACAATGAGCAGTTCTTC	CSARTIAAYNEQFF
TRBV7-2	NA	many	TRBJ2-7	TGTGCCAGCAGCTTGTTGACAGGATACGAGCAGTACTTC	CASSLLTGYEQYF
TRBV19	NA	NA	TRBJ2-4	TGTGCCAGTAGTCCGCGGGACAGAACTCTAGCCAAAAACATTCAGTACTTC	CASSPRDRTLAKNIQYF
TRBV7-6	TRBD1	once	TRBJ2-2	TGTGCCAGCAGCTTAGTTATCGTCGGAAGCTCCGGGACAGGGGGTCCCGGGGAGCTGTTTTTT	CASSLVIVGSSGTGGPGELFF
TRBV7-2	NA	NA	TRBJ2-7	TGTGCCAGCAGCGCCGGGGTTCGCGAGCAGTACTTC	CASSAGVREQYF
TRBV19	TRBD1	NA	TRBJ1-5	TGTGCCAGTAGTATAATCTTGGAGGGGGCTCAGCCCCAGCATTTT	CASSIILEGAQPQHF
TRBV4-2	NA	few	TRBJ2-7	TGTGCCAGCAGCCGACTAGATTCCTACGAGCAGTACTTC	CASSRLDSYEQYF
TRBV29-1	NA	many	TRBJ2-3	TGCAGCGTTGAAGATGGGTTTAAGGATGGGACAGATACGCAGTATTTT	CSVEDGFKDGTDTQYF
TRBV5-1	TRBD1	NA	TRBJ1-1	TGCGCCAGCAGCTTCGGGACAGGGGGGTATAACACTGAAGCTTTCTTT	CASSFGTGGYNTEAFF
TRBV19	NA	NA	TRBJ1-4	TGTGCCAGTAGCGGGACGACGGGCGAAAAACTGTTTTTT	CASSGTTGEKLFF
TRBV5-1	NA	few	TRBJ2-5	TGCGCCAGCAGCTTGGGGCCACCCCTACAAGAGACCCAGTACTTC	CASSLGPPLQETQYF
TRBV19	TRBD1	few	TRBJ1-1	TGTGCCAGTAGGGGAAGAAGGGGGCGGAGAATGAACACTGAAGCTTTCTTT	CASRGRRGRRMNTEAFF
TRBV7-9	TRBD1	NA	TRBJ1-5	TGTGCCAGCAGCTTGGGACAGGGGTGGAATCAGCCCCAGCATTTT	CASSLGQGWNQPQHF